The rows below give T cell receptor beta chains drawn from one sample of a study of CD8+ T cells in alopecia areata. This table comes from immunoSEQ multiplex PCR, and its TCRdb copy is limited to in-frame clones, with some not included. The table records around 200,000 clones, about 64% of them present only once. The sequencing used CD4+ T cells sorted from blood, collected at week 4, from a patient treated with tofacitinib. The source is a human donor with alopecia areata. Both conserved end residues are part of each CDR3. A D gene is named only where the DNA matches it firmly. Rows give clone size only sometimes, using once, few, many, or a class for an expanded clone.

clone_size,j_call,d_call,v_call,cdr3_nt,cdr3_aa
few,TRBJ2-5,NA,TRBV10-2,TGCGCCAGCACCACTCCGGAGCAAGAGACCCAGTACTTC,CASTTPEQETQYF
few,TRBJ2-1,NA,TRBV29-1,TGCAGCGTTGATGACGTCGATCGGGGGTACGGTGAGCAGTTCTTC,CSVDDVDRGYGEQFF
few,TRBJ2-3,NA,TRBV4-2,TGTGCCAGCAGCCAGCTGGGGACAGATACGCAGTATTTT,CASSQLGTDTQYF
few,TRBJ2-1,TRBD1,TRBV10-3,TGTGCCATCGGTAGGGGACAGGCCCGTATGAGCTCCTACAATGAGCAGTTCTTC,CAIGRGQARMSSYNEQFF
few,TRBJ1-1,NA,TRBV11-3,TGTGCCAGCAGCTTAGGGACAGACACTGAAGCTTTCTTT,CASSLGTDTEAFF
NA,TRBJ1-1,TRBD1,TRBV4-1,TGCGCCAGCAGCCAACTCCCCACGGGACAGGAAGCTTTCTTT,CASSQLPTGQEAFF
few,TRBJ2-7,NA,TRBV5-6,TGTGCCAGCAGCTCCCGGTTCCACCTCGGGCAGTACTTC,CASSSRFHLGQYF
once,TRBJ1-4,NA,TRBV27,TGTGCCAGCAGTTCCATGGCAGACTTTAGGAAACTGTTTTTT,CASSSMADFRKLFF
NA,TRBJ2-3,NA,TRBV2,TGTGCCAGCAGGGAACGATCAGGGACCACAGATACGCAGTATTTT,CASRERSGTTDTQYF
NA,TRBJ1-2,NA,TRBV14,TGTGCCAGCCAGGGTTCCGGGAGGGGCACCTTC,CASQGSGRGTF
few,TRBJ2-2,NA,TRBV2,TGTGCCAGCAGTCTACAGGGTCTCCTGAACACCGGGGAGCTGTTTTTT,CASSLQGLLNTGELFF
NA,TRBJ2-3,NA,TRBV30,TGTGCCTGGAGTGTGAAAGCAGATACGCAGTATTTT,CAWSVKADTQYF
few,TRBJ2-3,NA,TRBV9,TGTGCCAGCAGCGTAGCACTACACACAGATACGCAGTATTTT,CASSVALHTDTQYF
NA,TRBJ2-7,TRBD2,TRBV19,TGTGCCAGTAACGGGGGACTAGGATTCTACGAGCAGTACTTC,CASNGGLGFYEQYF
NA,TRBJ1-1,TRBD1,TRBV4-3,TGCGCCAGCAGACGCGACAGGGGCCCGGGCACTGAAGCTTTCTTT,CASRRDRGPGTEAFF
NA,TRBJ1-2,NA,TRBV29-1,TGCAGCGTTGTCTCTCACCAGGGAAACTATGGCTACACCTTC,CSVVSHQGNYGYTF
few,TRBJ2-1,TRBD2,TRBV11-3,TGTGCCAGCAGCTTAGATCAGGGAGGGTCGAGCTCCTACAATGAGCAGTTCTTC,CASSLDQGGSSSYNEQFF
few,TRBJ1-1,NA,TRBV19,TGTGCCAGTAGTCCCCGGGCTATGAACACTGAAGCTTTCTTT,CASSPRAMNTEAFF
NA,TRBJ1-2,TRBD1,TRBV11-2,TGTGCCAGCAGTCTGGGACAGACCTATGGCTACACCTTC,CASSLGQTYGYTF
NA,TRBJ2-1,TRBD2,TRBV7-9,TGTGCCAGCAGCCCCCAATGGACTAGCAATGAGCAGTTCTTC,CASSPQWTSNEQFF
NA,TRBJ2-5,NA,TRBV7-2,TGTGCCAGCAGCTTAGCGGGGTCAGAGACCCAGTACTTC,CASSLAGSETQYF
NA,TRBJ1-1,NA,TRBV27,TGTGCCAGCAGTTTAGGGAAGAACACTGAAGCTTTCTTT,CASSLGKNTEAFF
NA,TRBJ1-1,TRBD1,TRBV5-4,TGTGCCAGCAGCTGGGACAGGGACACTGAAGCTTTCTTT,CASSWDRDTEAFF
few,TRBJ2-1,TRBD1,TRBV29-1,TGCAGCGCCAGGACAGGGGACAATGAGCAGTTCTTC,CSARTGDNEQFF
NA,TRBJ1-6,NA,TRBV9,TGTGCCAGCAGCGTCAGTGGTTCACCCCTCCACTTT,CASSVSGSPLHF
NA,TRBJ1-5,TRBD1,TRBV7-9,TGTGCCAGCAGCTTAGGACAGGGAGGGCAGCCCCAGCATTTT,CASSLGQGGQPQHF
NA,TRBJ1-3,NA,TRBV5-5,TGTGCCAGCAGCTATGAGACCCTTGGAAACACCATATATTTT,CASSYETLGNTIYF
NA,TRBJ2-4,TRBD1,TRBV7-2,TGTGCCAGCAGCTTGGGACAGGGGGCGCTGGCCAAAAACATTCAGTACTTC,CASSLGQGALAKNIQYF
NA,TRBJ2-7,NA,TRBV7-9,TGTGCCAGCAGCCTGCGAGAAAGTTACGAGCAGTACTTC,CASSLRESYEQYF
NA,TRBJ2-7,NA,TRBV30,TGTGCCTGGAGCTCGGGGGACGAGCAGTACTTC,CAWSSGDEQYF
few,TRBJ1-5,NA,TRBV13,TGTGCCAGCAGCTTAAGACAGGCCAACAATCAGCCCCAGCATTTT,CASSLRQANNQPQHF
NA,TRBJ1-1,NA,TRBV30,TGTGCCTGGAGTGTACAGGCGAACACTGAAGCTTTCTTT,CAWSVQANTEAFF
NA,TRBJ2-6,NA,TRBV29-1,TGCAGCGTTGCACACTCTGGGGCCAACGTCCTGACTTTC,CSVAHSGANVLTF
once,TRBJ2-7,NA,TRBV15,TGTGCCACCAGCAGAGAATCGACAGCGAGCTCCTACGAGCAGTACTTC,CATSRESTASSYEQYF
NA,TRBJ2-3,NA,TRBV5-1,TGCGCCAGCAGCTTGGGGCAGTCCGGAGATACGCAGTATTTT,CASSLGQSGDTQYF
NA,TRBJ1-5,NA,TRBV7-2,TGTGCCAGCAGCCCCACCGGGGGGGGTTATCAGCCCCAGCATTTT,CASSPTGGGYQPQHF
once,TRBJ2-7,TRBD2,TRBV5-1,TGCGCCAGCAGCGCCCGGGGTAGCGGGGGGGCTTACGAGCAGTACTTC,CASSARGSGGAYEQYF
NA,TRBJ1-2,TRBD1,TRBV7-9,TGTGCCAGCAGCCCAGCGGGACAGGCCGATCGCTACACCTTC,CASSPAGQADRYTF
NA,TRBJ2-1,TRBD2,TRBV4-1,TGCGCCAGCAGCCAAGTTGGGCTAGCGGTCAATGAGCAGTTCTTC,CASSQVGLAVNEQFF
few,TRBJ2-5,NA,TRBV4-3,TGCGCCAGCAGCCAGGGGAGTCCGGGGTACCAAGAGACCCAGTACTTC,CASSQGSPGYQETQYF
few,TRBJ1-4,NA,TRBV11-3,TGTGCCAGCAGTGATACGGGGTGGGACGCTACTAATGAAAAACTGTTTTTT,CASSDTGWDATNEKLFF
few,TRBJ1-2,NA,TRBV29-1,TGCAGCGTTGAAGGGCAACAGGGACTGCGCTACACCTTC,CSVEGQQGLRYTF
NA,TRBJ1-5,NA,TRBV15,TGTGCCACCGGCAGAGACGACCTCGGCTTTCAGCCCCAGCATTTT,CATGRDDLGFQPQHF
few,TRBJ1-4,NA,TRBV5-1,TGCGCCAGCAGCTTGGCAGGGGCGGAAAAACTGTTTTTT,CASSLAGAEKLFF
NA,TRBJ1-5,NA,TRBV2,TGTGCCAGCAGTGAAAGGGCTTGGGGTCTTGGCAATCAGCCCCAGCATTTT,CASSERAWGLGNQPQHF
NA,TRBJ2-7,NA,TRBV14,TGTGCCAGCAGCCGATCATTAACGGGGGCCTACGAGCAGTACTTC,CASSRSLTGAYEQYF
NA,TRBJ2-4,NA,TRBV30,TGTGCCTGGAGTCTTGGGGGATCGGACATTCAGTACTTC,CAWSLGGSDIQYF
NA,TRBJ1-3,NA,TRBV4-1,TGCGCCAGCAGCCAACTGACCCGAGGAAACACCATATATTTT,CASSQLTRGNTIYF